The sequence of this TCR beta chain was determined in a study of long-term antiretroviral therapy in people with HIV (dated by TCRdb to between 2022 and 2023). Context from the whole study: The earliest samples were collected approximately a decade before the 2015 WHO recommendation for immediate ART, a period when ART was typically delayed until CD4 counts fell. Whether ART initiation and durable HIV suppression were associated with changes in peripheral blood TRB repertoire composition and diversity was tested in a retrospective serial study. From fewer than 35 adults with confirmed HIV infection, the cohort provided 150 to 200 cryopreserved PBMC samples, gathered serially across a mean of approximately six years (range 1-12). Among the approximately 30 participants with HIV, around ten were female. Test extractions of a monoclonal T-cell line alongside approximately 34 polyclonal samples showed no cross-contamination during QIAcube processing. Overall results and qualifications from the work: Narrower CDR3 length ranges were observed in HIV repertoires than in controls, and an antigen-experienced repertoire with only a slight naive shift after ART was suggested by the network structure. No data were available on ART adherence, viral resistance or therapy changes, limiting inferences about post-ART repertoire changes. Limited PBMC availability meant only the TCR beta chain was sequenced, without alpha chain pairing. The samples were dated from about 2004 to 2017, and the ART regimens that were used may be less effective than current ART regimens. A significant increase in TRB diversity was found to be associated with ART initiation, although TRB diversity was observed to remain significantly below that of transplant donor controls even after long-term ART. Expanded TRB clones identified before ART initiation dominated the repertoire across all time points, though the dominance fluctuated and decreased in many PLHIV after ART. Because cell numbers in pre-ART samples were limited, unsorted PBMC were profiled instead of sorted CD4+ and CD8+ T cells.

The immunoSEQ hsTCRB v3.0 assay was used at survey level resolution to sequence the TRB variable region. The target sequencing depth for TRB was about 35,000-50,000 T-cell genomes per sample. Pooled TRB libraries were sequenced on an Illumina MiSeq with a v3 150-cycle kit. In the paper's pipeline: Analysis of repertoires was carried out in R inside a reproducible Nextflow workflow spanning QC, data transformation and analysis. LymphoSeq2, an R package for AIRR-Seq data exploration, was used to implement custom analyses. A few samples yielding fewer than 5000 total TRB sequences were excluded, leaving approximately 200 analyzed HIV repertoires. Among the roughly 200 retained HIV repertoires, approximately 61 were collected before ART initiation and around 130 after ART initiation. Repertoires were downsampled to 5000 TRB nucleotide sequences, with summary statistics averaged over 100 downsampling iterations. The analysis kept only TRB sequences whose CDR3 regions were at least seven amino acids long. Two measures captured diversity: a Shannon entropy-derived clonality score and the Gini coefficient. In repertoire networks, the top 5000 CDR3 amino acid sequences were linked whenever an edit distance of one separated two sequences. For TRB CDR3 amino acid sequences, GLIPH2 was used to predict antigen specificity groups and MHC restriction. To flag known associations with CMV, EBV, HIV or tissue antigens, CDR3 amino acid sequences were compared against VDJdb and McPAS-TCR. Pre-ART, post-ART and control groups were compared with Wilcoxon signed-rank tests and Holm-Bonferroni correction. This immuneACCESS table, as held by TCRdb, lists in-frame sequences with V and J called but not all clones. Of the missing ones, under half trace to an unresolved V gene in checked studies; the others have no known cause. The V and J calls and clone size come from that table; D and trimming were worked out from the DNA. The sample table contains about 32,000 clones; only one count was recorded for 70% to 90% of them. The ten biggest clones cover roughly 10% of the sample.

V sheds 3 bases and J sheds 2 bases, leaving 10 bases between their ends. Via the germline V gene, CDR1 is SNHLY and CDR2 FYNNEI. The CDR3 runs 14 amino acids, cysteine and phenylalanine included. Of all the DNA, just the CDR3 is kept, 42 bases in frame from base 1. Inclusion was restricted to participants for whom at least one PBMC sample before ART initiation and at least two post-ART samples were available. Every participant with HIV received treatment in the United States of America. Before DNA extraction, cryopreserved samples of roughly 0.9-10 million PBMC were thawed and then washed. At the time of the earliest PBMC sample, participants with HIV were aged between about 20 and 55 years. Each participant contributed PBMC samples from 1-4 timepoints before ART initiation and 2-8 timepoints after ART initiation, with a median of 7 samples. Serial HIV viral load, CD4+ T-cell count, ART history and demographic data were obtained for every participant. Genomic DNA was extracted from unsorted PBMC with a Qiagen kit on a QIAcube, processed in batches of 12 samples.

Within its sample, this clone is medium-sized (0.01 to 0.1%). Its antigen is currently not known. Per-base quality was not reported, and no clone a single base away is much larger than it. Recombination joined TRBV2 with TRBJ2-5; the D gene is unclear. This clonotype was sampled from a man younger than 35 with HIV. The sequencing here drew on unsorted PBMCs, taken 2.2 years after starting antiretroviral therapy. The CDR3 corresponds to CASSEDRRQETQYF. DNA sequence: TGTGCCAGCAGTGAGGACCGCAGACAAGAGACCCAGTACTTC.